Below, one T cell receptor beta chain is given with its context. Its target is not known. Germline V CDR1 and CDR2: LNHDA, SQIVND (reference sequence). CDR3 length: 14 amino acids. The V end was cut by 5 bases, the J end by 4 bases, with 12 bases between. This sample was taken from a study of blood T cells in healthy people across ages. Study-wide findings and caveats: As age increased, TCR beta diversity per million T cells fell in a roughly linear fashion. The study regarded diversity estimates from one million T cells as underestimates. Long-lived donors carried more naive CD4+ cells and greater diversity than aged donors.

A second PCR of 7 to 11 cycles used a sample-barcoded 5' primer and a J-beta primer mix. Sequencing yielded, for each sample, at least 2.5 million paired-end reads carrying CDR3. TCRdb recomputed calls from the 5' RACE reads with MiXCR, one row per CDR3 protein. Of 1.6 million or so distinct CDR3 sequences listed, about 35% are singletons. This sequence originates from a young woman in good health. This chain links TRBV19 with TRBJ2-4, with D possibly being TRBD1 (6 bases). Source material: blood. CDR3 DNA: TGTGCCAGTAGTCCCCGGACAGAGAAAAACATTCAGTACTTC. As protein: CASSPRTEKNIQYF.